This TCR beta chain was recorded in a study of T cell changes during pregnancy in multiple sclerosis. Looked up from germline, CDR1 is GTSNPN and CDR2 is SVGIG (reference sequence). The CDR3 sequence is 15 residues long. J lost 6 bases, V lost 2 bases, and 7 bases had no gene match. Profiling relied on immunoSEQ multiplex PCR, and the TCRdb table lists in-frame clones only, not all of them. The table shows about 58,000 clones, with about 90% occurring only once. The sequencing used CD4+ T cells from peripheral blood mononuclear cells, collected after pregnancy. The clonotype comes from a female donor in good health, enrolled as a control in a pregnancy study. This chain joins TRBV30 and TRBJ1-5; 10 bases match TRBD1. CDR3 nucleotide sequence: TGTGCCTGGAGTCGTGACAGGGGGCAAGGTCAGCCCCAGCATTTT. Residues: CAWSRDRGQGQPQHF.